What follows are 11 T cell receptor beta chains derived from one specimen sequenced in a study of blood T cell repertoires in COVID-19. Clones were sequenced by immunoSEQ multiplex PCR, and TCRdb holds only the in-frame ones, with some missing. The profile covers a few hundred thousand clones, with about nine tenths appearing a single time and less than 0.95% taken by the ten largest. Sequencing was done on a sample of peripheral blood. The receptors derive from a woman in her forties who had recovered from COVID-19.

The gene calls are TRBV6-5 and TRBJ2-7, with 7 positions matching TRBD2. Trimming removed 0 bases from V and 3 bases from J; junction bases left unmatched: 5. CDR1 and CDR2 (germline): MNHEY, SVGAGI. The CDR3 loop spans 15 amino acids. The CDR3 region is CASSYSGLDNYEQYF. The CDR3 DNA reads TGTGCCAGCAGTTACTCCGGACTAGACAACTACGAGCAGTACTTC.

V usage is TRBV27 and J usage is TRBJ1-1; D call uncertain. The CDR3 covers 15 residues. Per the germline V gene, CDR1 is MNHEY and CDR2 is SMNVEV (reference sequence). The V end was cut by 0 bases, the J end by 0 bases, with 8 bases between. The CDR3 DNA reads as TGTGCCAGCAGTTTATCTGTCTCGGTGAACACTGAAGCTTTCTTT. This translates into CASSLSVSVNTEAFF.

The CDR3 spells CASATSGRLNEQFF. The DNA for the CDR3 is TGTGCCAGCGCTACTAGCGGGAGGCTCAATGAGCAGTTCTTC. The chain joins TRBV14 to TRBJ2-1; 12 nucleotides line up with TRBD2. CDR3 size: 14 residues. V trimming: 8 bases; J trimming: 6 bases; junction bases outside the gene matches: 5. Germline V lookup: CDR1 SGHDN, CDR2 FVKESK.

The chain is built from TRBV5-1 and TRBJ2-3, with 7 bases aligning to TRBD2. The V gene end was trimmed by 4 bases and the J gene end by 0 bases; junction bases not matched to a gene: 14. CDR1 and CDR2 (germline): SGHRS, YFSETQ. This CDR3 is 18 amino acids long. Written as DNA, the CDR3 is TGCGCCAGCAGCCCGTCACGTTGGGAGGGAGGTAGCACAGATACGCAGTATTTT. This translates into CASSPSRWEGGSTDTQYF.

The chain joins TRBV27 to TRBJ1-5; 9 bases align to TRBD1. Germline V gene data show CDR1 as MNHEY and CDR2 as SMNVEV (reference sequence). V was clipped by 6 bases and J by 6 bases; unmatched bases: 9. The CDR3 spans 15 residues. The CDR3 reads CASRRTGAEGQPQHF. CDR3 bases: TGTGCCAGCAGACGGACAGGGGCGGAGGGTCAGCCCCAGCATTTT.

The chain combines TRBV28 with TRBJ2-5; TRBD2 matches at 9 bases. The ends lost 2 bases at V and 5 bases at J; junction bases unmatched: 9. Germline values: CDR1 MDHEN, CDR2 SYDVKM. The CDR3 is made up of 16 amino acids. The CDR3 sequence is CASSLQSGRIGETQYF. For the CDR3, the DNA is TGTGCCAGCAGTTTACAAAGCGGGAGGATTGGGGAGACCCAGTACTTC.

The rearrangement uses TRBV15 and TRBJ2-1; D uncertain. This CDR3 is 14 amino acids long. V was shortened by 0 bases and J by 3 bases, with 6 bases between the two germline ends. CDR1 and CDR2 (germline): LNHNV, YYDKDF (reference sequence). In nucleotides, the CDR3 is TGTGCCACCAGCAGAGAAAACAGCTACAATGAGCAGTTCTTC. This translates into CATSRENSYNEQFF.

V gene TRBV11-3 combines with J gene TRBJ1-6; tentative D call: TRBD1 (5 bases). The CDR3 consists of 14 residues. V dropped 3 bases and J dropped 9 bases, with 12 bases sitting between them. The V gene's germline CDR1 is SGHNT and CDR2 YENEEA. The CDR3 DNA reads as TGTGCCAGCAGCTTGGGGGGGAGCGGTTCACCCCTCCACTTT. The encoded protein is CASSLGGSGSPLHF.

The gene calls are TRBV2 and TRBJ1-4; 7 bases line up with TRBD1. The CDR3 is 14 residues long. The V gene end was trimmed by 3 bases and the J gene end by 3 bases; junction bases not matched to a gene: 1. Germline CDR1 SNHLY, CDR2 FYNNEI. In DNA form, the CDR3 reads TGTGCCAGCAGTGAGCAGGGGGCTAATGAAAAACTGTTTTTT. Translated, it gives CASSEQGANEKLFF.

V usage is TRBV9 and J usage is TRBJ2-3; possible D gene TRBD1, 5 bases. V was shortened by 8 bases and J by 2 bases, with 12 bases between the two germline ends. The CDR3 covers 13 residues. The germline gives CDR1 SGDLS, CDR2 YYNGEE. The CDR3 protein is CASGAPLTDTQYF. CDR3 coding DNA: TGTGCCAGTGGGGCTCCACTCACAGATACGCAGTATTTT.

V gene TRBV29-1 combines with J gene TRBJ2-5; D uncertain. Looked up from germline, CDR1 is SQVTM and CDR2 is ANQGSEA. CDR3 length: 13 residues. V lost 8 bases to trimming and J lost 1 base, with 14 bases between them. As DNA, the CDR3 is TGCAGCATCTTGACAAATACCCAAGAGACCCAGTACTTC. It encodes CSILTNTQETQYF.